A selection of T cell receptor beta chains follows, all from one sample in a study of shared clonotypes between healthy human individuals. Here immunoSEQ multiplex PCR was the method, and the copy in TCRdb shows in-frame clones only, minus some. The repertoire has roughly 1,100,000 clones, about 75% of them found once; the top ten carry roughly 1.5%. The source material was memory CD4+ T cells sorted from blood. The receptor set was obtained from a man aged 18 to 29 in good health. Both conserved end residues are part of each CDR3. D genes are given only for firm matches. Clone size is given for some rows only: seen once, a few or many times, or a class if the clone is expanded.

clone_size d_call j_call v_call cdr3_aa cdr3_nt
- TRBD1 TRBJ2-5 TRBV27 CASRDRGKETQYF TGTGCCAGCCGGGACAGGGGGAAAGAGACCCAGTACTTC
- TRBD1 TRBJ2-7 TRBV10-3 CAISELRWTGASPPTYEQYF TGTGCCATCAGTGAGCTCAGGTGGACAGGGGCCTCCCCCCCCACCTACGAGCAGTACTTC
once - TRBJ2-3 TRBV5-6 CASSLWALRATDTQYF TGTGCCAGCAGCTTATGGGCCCTCAGGGCCACAGATACGCAGTATTTT
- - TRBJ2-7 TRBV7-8 CASSPSWADPTKQYF TGTGCCAGCAGCCCCTCTTGGGCCGATCCGACGAAGCAGTACTTC
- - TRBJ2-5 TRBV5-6 CASSDRDTLQGETQYF TGTGCCAGCAGCGACCGGGACACTCTTCAGGGGGAGACCCAGTACTTC
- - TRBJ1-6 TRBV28 CASKWNRAGYNSPLHF TGTGCCAGCAAATGGAACAGGGCCGGGTATAATTCACCCCTCCACTTT
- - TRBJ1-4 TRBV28 CASRGLQGTNEKLFF TGTGCCAGCAGGGGTTTACAGGGAACTAATGAAAAACTGTTTTTT
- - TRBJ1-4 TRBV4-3 CASSGGLNEKLFF TGCGCCAGCAGTGGAGGGCTCAATGAAAAACTGTTTTTT
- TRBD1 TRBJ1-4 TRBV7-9 CASSLDRGDEKLFF TGTGCCAGCAGCTTAGACAGGGGAGATGAAAAACTGTTTTTT
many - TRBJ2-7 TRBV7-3 CASSSWTEGKQYF TGTGCCAGCAGCTCCTGGACAGAAGGAAAGCAGTACTTC
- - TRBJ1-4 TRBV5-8 CASSPEAGMGLFF TGTGCCAGCAGCCCGGAGGCGGGAATGGGACTGTTTTTT
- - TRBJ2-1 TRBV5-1 CASRPDKPIRVYNEQFF TGCGCCAGCAGACCCGACAAGCCCATACGAGTCTACAATGAGCAGTTCTTC
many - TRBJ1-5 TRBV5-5 CASSLEHGPRQPQHF TGTGCCAGCAGCTTGGAGCACGGTCCCCGGCAGCCCCAGCATTTT
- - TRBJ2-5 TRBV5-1 CASSLGPAGTQYF TGCGCCAGCAGCTTGGGTCCCGCGGGGACCCAGTACTTC
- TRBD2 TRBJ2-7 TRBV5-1 CASRPGTSGGMSSYEQYF TGCGCCAGCAGACCCGGGACTAGCGGGGGGATGAGCTCCTACGAGCAGTACTTC
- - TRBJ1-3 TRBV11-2 CASSSRQALSGNTIYF TGTGCCAGCAGCAGTAGACAGGCCTTATCTGGAAACACCATATATTTT
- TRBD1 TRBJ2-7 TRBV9 CASSGPETGGKQYF TGTGCCAGCAGCGGGCCCGAGACAGGGGGCAAGCAGTACTTC
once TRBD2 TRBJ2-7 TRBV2 CASSEAEGRREGSRNYEQYF TGTGCCAGCAGTGAAGCTGAAGGGAGGCGGGAGGGAAGTAGAAACTACGAGCAGTACTTC
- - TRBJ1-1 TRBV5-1 CASSFQAPPNTEAFF TGCGCCAGCAGCTTTCAGGCCCCCCCAAACACTGAAGCTTTCTTT
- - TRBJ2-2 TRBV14 CASSQVQGYTGELFF TGTGCCAGCAGCCAAGTACAGGGTTACACCGGGGAGCTGTTTTTT
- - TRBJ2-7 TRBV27 CASRMRGEEWYEQYF TGTGCCAGCAGAATGAGAGGGGAGGAATGGTACGAGCAGTACTTC
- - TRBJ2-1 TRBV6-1 CASSVRIYNEQFF TGTGCCAGCAGTGTTAGGATATACAATGAGCAGTTCTTC
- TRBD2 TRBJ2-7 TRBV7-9 CASSSYRTSGSIYEQYF TGTGCCAGCAGCTCTTACCGGACTAGCGGGAGTATCTACGAGCAGTACTTC
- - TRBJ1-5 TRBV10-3 CAISESGVQPQHF TGTGCCATCAGTGAGTCAGGAGTCCAGCCCCAGCATTTT
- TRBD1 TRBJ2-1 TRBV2 CASRITGTGNEQFF TGTGCCAGCAGGATAACCGGGACAGGGAATGAGCAGTTCTTC
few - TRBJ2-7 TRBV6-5 CASSYGQTYEQYF TGTGCCAGCAGTTACGGACAGACCTACGAGCAGTACTTC
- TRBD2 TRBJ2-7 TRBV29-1 CSGASGTYEQYF TGCAGCGGTGCTAGCGGCACCTACGAGCAGTACTTC
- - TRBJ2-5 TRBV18 CASSPRQAETQYF TGTGCCAGCTCACCAAGACAGGCGGAGACCCAGTACTTC
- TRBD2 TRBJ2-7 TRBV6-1 CASSEGAGGTSEQYF TGTGCCAGCAGTGAAGGGGCGGGGGGTACGTCGGAGCAGTACTTC
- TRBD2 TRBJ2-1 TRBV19 CASSIPLRTSGMGQQFF TGTGCCAGTAGTATCCCCCTCCGGACTAGCGGTATGGGGCAGCAGTTCTTC
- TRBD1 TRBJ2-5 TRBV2 CASSEGDREQETQYF TGTGCCAGCAGTGAAGGGGACAGGGAACAAGAGACCCAGTACTTC
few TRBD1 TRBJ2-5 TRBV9 CASSEFRGSQETQYF TGTGCCAGCAGCGAGTTCAGGGGGAGCCAAGAGACCCAGTACTTC
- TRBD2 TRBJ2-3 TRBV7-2 CASSQTGTSGRASDTQYF TGTGCCAGCAGTCAAACCGGGACTAGCGGGAGGGCTTCAGATACGCAGTATTTT
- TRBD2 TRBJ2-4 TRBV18 CASSPPKAGDGNIQYF TGTGCCAGCTCACCACCGAAGGCGGGGGACGGAAACATTCAGTACTTC
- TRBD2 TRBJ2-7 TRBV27 CASSFGSGVLYEQYF TGTGCCAGCAGTTTTGGTAGCGGGGTTCTCTACGAGCAGTACTTC
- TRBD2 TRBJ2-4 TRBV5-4 CASSSGGEAKNIQYF TGTGCCAGCAGCTCCGGGGGGGAAGCCAAAAACATTCAGTACTTC
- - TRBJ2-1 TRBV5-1 CASSLEWRDRSYNEQFF TGCGCCAGCAGCTTGGAGTGGCGGGACCGCTCCTACAATGAGCAGTTCTTC
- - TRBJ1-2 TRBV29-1 CSASDRGNYGYTF TGCAGCGCTTCGGACAGAGGAAACTATGGCTACACCTTC
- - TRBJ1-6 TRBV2 CASSEQGGNSPLHF TGTGCCAGCAGTGAACAGGGAGGTAATTCACCCCTCCACTTT